Shown below are 2 T cell receptor beta chains from a single sample sequenced in a study of T cell changes during pregnancy in multiple sclerosis. Data came from immunoSEQ multiplex PCR; TCRdb stores just in-frame clones and leaves some out. The sample consists of about 38,000 clones, around 89% of them appearing once. Sequenced material: CD8+ T cells from peripheral blood mononuclear cells, taken in the third trimester of pregnancy. These receptors originate from a female donor with multiple sclerosis, enrolled in a pregnancy study.

The rearrangement uses TRBV9 and TRBJ2-1, with TRBD1 as a possible D gene (6 bases). The V end was cut by 0 bases, the J end by 12 bases, with 13 bases between. This CDR3 has 13 residues. Germline V gene data show CDR1 as SGDLS and CDR2 as YYNGEE. The CDR3 bases are TGTGCCAGCAGCGTAGGAGGGACACGGGGGCAGTTCTTC. Translated: CASSVGGTRGQFF.

CDR3 DNA sequence: TGCGCCAGCAGCGACTCAGGGGGCCCTCCCTACGAGCAGTACTTC. Its protein is CASSDSGGPPYEQYF. V usage is TRBV5-1 and J usage is TRBJ2-5; TRBD1 matches at 8 bases. The DNA end favors TRBJ2-7, so the J call may be wrong. The CDR3 extends over 15 amino acids. The germline V gene has CDR1 SGHRS and CDR2 YFSETQ.